This T cell receptor beta chain was sequenced in a study of blood T cell repertoires in COVID-19. In the study overall: Acute and convalescent COVID-19 specimens originated in the United States, Italy and Spain. The analysed material was cDNA or gDNA that came from T cells, B-cell-depleted T cells, or PBMCs.

Looked up from germline, CDR1 is DFQATT and CDR2 is SNEGSKA (reference sequence). V shed 3 bases, J shed 1 base, and the junction held 9 bases outside the gene matches. This CDR3 region has 17 residues. Original handling: Using reference gene primer amplification, nucleated cell counts were estimated. TCRdb's copy holds only in-frame clones and misses some; the assay was immunoSEQ multiplex PCR. V and J calls and clone size are those listed in that table; D and trimming were worked out from the DNA. Here the sample spans approximately 200,000 clones, 70% to 90% being singletons. The rearrangement joins TRBV20-1 to TRBJ2-5; TRBD2 matches 12 bases. The sample consisted of peripheral blood. This TCR derives from a man aged 35 to 55 with acute or convalescent COVID-19. The CDR3 DNA follows: TGCAGTGCTAGTGGTCTAGCGGGGGGGCCTGCCCAAGAGACCCAGTACTTC. It is translated as CSASGLAGGPAQETQYF.